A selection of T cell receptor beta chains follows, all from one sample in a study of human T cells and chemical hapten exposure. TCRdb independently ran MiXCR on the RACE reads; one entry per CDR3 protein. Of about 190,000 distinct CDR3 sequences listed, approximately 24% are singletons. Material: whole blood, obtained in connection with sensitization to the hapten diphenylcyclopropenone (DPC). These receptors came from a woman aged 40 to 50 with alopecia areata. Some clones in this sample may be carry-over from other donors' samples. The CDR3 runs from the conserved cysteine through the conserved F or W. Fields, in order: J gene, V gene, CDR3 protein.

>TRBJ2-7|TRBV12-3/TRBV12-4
CASSLTSGSYEQYF
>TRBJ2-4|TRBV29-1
CSVSTGGNIQYF
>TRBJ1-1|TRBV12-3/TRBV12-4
CASSWSGDTEAFF
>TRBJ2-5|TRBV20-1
CSAPGREGEETQYF
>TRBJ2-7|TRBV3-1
CASSQRTTYEQYF
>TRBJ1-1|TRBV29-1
CSVAGANTEAFF
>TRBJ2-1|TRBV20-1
CSAGGGTSETHNEQFF
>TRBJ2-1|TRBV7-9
CASEMEAAYNEQFF
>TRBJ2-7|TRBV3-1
CASSQETRLEQYF
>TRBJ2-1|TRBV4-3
CASSHGLAGDEQFF
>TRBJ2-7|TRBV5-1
CASSLHPGGPYEQYF
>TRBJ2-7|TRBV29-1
CSVGTAAYEQYF
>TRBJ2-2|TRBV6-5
CAHGRGVAPGGELFF
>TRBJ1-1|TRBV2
CASKSPMNTEAFF
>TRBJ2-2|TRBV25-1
CASSEMHRDTGELFF
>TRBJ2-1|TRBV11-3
CASSPRTTGYNEQFF
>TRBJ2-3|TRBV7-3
CASSLNGGSGRADTQYF
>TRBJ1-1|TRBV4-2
CASSQDHRQGTEAFF
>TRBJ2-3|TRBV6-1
CASGSGTSGTDTQYF
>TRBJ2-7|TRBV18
CASSPSGHTYEQYF
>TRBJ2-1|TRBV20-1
CSARDSASGRLNEQFF
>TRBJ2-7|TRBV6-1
CASKEGSIWVEQYF
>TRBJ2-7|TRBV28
CASSSPNRDEQYF
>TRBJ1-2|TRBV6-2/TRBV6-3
CASRGGQLTYGYTF
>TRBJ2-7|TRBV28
CASSRAIYEQYF
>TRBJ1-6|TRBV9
CASSVDEPFNSPLHF
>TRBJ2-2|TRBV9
CASSVLAGGYYTGELFF
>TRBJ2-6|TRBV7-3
CASSAHSGANVLTF
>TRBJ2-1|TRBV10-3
CAISESTGGAYNEQFF
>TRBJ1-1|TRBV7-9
CASSLEQVEAFF
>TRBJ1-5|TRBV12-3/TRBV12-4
CASSPGTGKSQSNQPQHF
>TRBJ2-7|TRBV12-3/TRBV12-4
CASSLSYVYEQYF
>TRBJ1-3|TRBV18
CASSPRTVGNTIYF
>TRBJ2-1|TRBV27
CATARGYSSYNEQFF
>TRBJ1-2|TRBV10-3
CAIKPRGDRGHTF
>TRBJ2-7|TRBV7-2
CASSIRDRAPPYLQYF
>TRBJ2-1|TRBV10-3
CAIKESGTNNEQFF
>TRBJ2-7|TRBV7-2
CASSLTGQSLTLYEQYF
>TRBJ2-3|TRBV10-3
CAISDGHAGGDTQYF
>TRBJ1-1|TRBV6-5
CASSYLSLTANTEAFF
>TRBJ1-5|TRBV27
CASSFEAYSNQPQHF
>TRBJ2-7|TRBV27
CASSLMTGVGEQYF
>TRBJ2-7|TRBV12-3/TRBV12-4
CASSFGTSGYYEQYF
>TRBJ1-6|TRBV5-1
CASSLGSKDSPLHF
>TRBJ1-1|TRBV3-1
CASSRLNTEAFF
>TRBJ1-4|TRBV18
CASSPRQQVATNEKLFF